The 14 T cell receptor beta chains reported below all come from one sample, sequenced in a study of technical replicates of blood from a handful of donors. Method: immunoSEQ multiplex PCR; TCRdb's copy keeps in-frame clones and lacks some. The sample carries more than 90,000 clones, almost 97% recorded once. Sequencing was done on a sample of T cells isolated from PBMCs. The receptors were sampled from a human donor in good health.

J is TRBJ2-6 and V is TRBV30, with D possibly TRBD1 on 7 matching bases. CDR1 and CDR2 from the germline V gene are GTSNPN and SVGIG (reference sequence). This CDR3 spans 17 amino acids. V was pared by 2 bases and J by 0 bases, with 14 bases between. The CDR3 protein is CAWSNTGDFSGANVLTF. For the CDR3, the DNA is TGTGCCTGGAGTAATACAGGGGACTTCTCTGGGGCCAACGTCCTGACTTTC.

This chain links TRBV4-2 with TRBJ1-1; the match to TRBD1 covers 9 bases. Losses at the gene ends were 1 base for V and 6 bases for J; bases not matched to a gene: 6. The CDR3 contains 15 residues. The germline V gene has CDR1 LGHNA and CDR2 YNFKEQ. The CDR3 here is CASSQAPGQGPEAFF. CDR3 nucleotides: TGTGCCAGCAGCCAAGCTCCGGGACAGGGCCCTGAAGCTTTCTTT.

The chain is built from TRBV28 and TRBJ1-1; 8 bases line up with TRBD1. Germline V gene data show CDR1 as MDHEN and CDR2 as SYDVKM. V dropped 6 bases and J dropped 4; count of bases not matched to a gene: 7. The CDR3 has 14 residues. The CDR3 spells CASRGQDRVTEAFF. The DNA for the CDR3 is TGTGCCAGCAGAGGACAGGACAGGGTCACTGAAGCTTTCTTT.

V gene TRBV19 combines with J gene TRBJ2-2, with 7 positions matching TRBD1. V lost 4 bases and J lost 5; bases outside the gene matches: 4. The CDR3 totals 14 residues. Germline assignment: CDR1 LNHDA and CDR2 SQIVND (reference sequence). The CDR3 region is CASSNNRGTGELFF. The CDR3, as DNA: TGTGCCAGTAGTAATAACAGGGGTACCGGGGAGCTGTTTTTT.

As DNA, the CDR3 is TGCAGCGTTGAAATTAGGGGAAGGAGCACCGGGGAGCTGTTTTTT. It encodes CSVEIRGRSTGELFF. This chain links TRBV29-1 with TRBJ2-2; tentatively, D is TRBD1 (5 bases). Trimming stripped 2 bases from V and 4 bases from J, with 14 bases between. The germline V gene encodes CDR1 SQVTM and CDR2 ANQGSEA. The CDR3 has 15 amino acids.

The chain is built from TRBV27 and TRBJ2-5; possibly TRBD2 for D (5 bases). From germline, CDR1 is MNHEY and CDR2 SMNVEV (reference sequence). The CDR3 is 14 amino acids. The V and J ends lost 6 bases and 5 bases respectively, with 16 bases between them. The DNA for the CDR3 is TGTGCCAGCAGACTGACCGGGATTGGGGAGACCCAGTACTTC. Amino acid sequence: CASRLTGIGETQYF.

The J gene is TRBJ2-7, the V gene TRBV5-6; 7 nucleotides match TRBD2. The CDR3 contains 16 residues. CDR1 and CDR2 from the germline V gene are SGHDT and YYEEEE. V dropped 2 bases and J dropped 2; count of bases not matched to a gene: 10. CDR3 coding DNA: TGTGCCAGCAGCTTACTTGAGCGGGGCCTAACCTACGAGCAGTACTTC. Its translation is CASSLLERGLTYEQYF.

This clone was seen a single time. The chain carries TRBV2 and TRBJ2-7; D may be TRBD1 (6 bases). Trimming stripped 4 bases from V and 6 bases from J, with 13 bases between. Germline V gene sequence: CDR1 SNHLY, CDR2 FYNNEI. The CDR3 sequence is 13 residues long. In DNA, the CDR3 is TGTGCCAGCAGTGCCTACAGGGCCAGCGAGCAGTACTTC. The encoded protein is CASSAYRASEQYF.

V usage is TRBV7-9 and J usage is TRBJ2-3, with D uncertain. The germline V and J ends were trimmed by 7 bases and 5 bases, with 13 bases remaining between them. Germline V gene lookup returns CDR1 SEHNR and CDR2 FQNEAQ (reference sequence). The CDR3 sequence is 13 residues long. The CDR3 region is CASKQALGDTQYF. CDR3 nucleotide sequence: TGTGCCAGCAAGCAGGCGTTGGGAGATACGCAGTATTTT. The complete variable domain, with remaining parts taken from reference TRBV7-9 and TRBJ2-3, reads DTGVSQNPRHKITKRGQNVTFRCDPISEHNRLYWYRQTLGQGPEFLTYFQNEAQLEKSRLLSDRFSAERPKGSFSTLEIQRTEQGDSAMYLCASKQALGDTQYFGPGTRLTVL.

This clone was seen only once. The CDR3 DNA is TGTGCCAGCAGGCCGTCAGGACTCGCGAACACCGGGGAGCTGTTTTTT. Its translation is CASRPSGLANTGELFF. V gene TRBV11-2 combines with J gene TRBJ2-2; a weak D match, TRBD2 (5 bases). The CDR3 contains 16 residues. V gave up 6 bases and J gave up 0 bases, with 14 bases separating them. From germline, CDR1 is SGHAT and CDR2 FQNNGV.

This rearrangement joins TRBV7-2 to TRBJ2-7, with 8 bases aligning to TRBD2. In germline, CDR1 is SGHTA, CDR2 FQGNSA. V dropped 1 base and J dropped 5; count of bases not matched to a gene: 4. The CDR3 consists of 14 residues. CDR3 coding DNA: TGTGCCAGCAGCTTAGAGCGGGAGATCCACGAGCAGTACTTC. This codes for CASSLEREIHEQYF.

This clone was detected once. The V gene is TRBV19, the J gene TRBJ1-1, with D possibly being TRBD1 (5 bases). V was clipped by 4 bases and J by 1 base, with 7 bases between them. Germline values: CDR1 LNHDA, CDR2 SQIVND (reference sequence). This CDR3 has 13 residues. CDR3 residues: CASSRDSNTEAFF. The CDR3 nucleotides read TGTGCCAGTAGTAGGGACTCGAACACTGAAGCTTTCTTT. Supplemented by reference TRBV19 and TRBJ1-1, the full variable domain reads DGGITQSPKYLFRKEGQNVTLSCEQNLNHDAMYWYRQDPGQGLRLIYYSQIVNDFQKGDIAEGYSVSREKKESFPLTVTSAQKNPTAFYLCASSRDSNTEAFFGQGTRLTVV.

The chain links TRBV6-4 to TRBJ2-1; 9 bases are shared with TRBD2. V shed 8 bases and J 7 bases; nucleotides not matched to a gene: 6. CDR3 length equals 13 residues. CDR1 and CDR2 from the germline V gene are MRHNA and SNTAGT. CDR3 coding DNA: TGTGCCAGCGTCCTTAGCGGGAGAAATGAGCAGTTCTTC. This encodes CASVLSGRNEQFF.

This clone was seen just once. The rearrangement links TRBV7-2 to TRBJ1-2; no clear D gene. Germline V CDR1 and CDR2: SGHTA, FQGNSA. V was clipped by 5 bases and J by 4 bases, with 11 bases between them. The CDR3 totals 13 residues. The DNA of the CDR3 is TGTGCCAGCAGCGCTCTAGAAACCTATGGCTACACCTTC. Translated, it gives CASSALETYGYTF.